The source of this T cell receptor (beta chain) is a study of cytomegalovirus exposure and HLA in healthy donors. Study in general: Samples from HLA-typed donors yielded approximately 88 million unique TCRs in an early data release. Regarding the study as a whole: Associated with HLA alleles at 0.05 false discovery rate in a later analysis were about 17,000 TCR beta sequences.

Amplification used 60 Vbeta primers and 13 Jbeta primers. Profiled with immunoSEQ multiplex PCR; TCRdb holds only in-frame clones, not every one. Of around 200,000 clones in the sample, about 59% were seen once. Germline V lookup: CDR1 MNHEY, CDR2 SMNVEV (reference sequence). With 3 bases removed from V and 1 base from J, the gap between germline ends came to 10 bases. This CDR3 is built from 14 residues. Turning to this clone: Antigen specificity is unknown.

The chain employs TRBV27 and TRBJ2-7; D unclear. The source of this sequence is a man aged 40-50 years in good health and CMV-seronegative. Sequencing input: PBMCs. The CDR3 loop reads CASSLAGSSYEQYF. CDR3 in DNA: TGTGCCAGCAGTTTGGCAGGATCTTCCTACGAGCAGTACTTC.